The T cell receptor (beta chain) under discussion was sequenced for a study of beta chain features in type 1 diabetes. The CDR3 covers 12 residues. V was shortened by 6 bases and J by 3 bases, with 8 bases between the two germline ends. CDR1 is SNHLY, CDR2 FYNNEI, per germline. This clone was counted many times. Its matching antigen is unknown. Study results and caveats: Moderately but significantly shorter TCRB CDR3s were found in Type 1 diabetes patients in all four CD4+ subsets.

Isolated RNA was reverse transcribed in full, so expressed TCRB transcripts were sequenced. Using immunoSEQ multiplex PCR, the repertoire was profiled, and TCRdb retains in-frame clones only, with some absent. Of more than 300,000 clones in the sample, around 10% are singletons; the top ten hold approximately 0.6%. The sequenced material came from central memory CD4+ T cells from blood. This clonotype originated in a man aged 25 to 45 with type 1 diabetes. The chain employs TRBV2 and TRBJ1-1; D call uncertain. For the CDR3, the DNA is TGTGCCAGCAGGTACACGGACACTGAAGCTTTCTTT. The encoded protein is CASRYTDTEAFF. Looking up the rest from reference TRBV2 and TRBJ1-1 gives the full variable domain: EPEVTQTPSHQVTQMGQEVILRCVPISNHLYFYWYRQILGQKVEFLVSFYNNEISEKSEIFDDQFSVERPDGSNFTLKIRSTKLEDSAMYFCASRYTDTEAFFGQGTRLTVV.